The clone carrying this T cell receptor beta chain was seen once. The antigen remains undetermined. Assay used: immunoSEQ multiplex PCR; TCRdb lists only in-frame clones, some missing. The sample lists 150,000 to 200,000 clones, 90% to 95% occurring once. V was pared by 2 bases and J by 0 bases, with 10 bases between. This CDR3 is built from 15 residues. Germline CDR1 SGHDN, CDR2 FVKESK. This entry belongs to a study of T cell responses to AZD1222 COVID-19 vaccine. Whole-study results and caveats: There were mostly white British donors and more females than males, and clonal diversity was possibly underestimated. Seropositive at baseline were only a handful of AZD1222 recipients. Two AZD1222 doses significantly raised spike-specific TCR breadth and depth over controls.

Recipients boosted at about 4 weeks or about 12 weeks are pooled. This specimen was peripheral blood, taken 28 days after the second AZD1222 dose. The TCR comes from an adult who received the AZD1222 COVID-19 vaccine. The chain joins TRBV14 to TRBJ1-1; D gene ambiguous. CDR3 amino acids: CASSQFAALNTEAFF. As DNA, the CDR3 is TGTGCCAGCAGCCAATTTGCGGCTTTGAACACTGAAGCTTTCTTT. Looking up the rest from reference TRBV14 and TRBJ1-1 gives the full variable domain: EAGVTQFPSHSVIEKGQTVTLRCDPISGHDNLYWYRRVMGKEIKFLLHFVKESKQDESGMPNNRFLAERTGGTYSTLKVQPAELEDSGVYFCASSQFAALNTEAFFGQGTRLTVV.